This TCR beta chain emerged from a study of cytomegalovirus exposure and HLA in healthy donors. Note on this clone: Its antigen is still unknown.

Study-level findings and limits: Clonal expansion, a later analysis showed, was greater in HLA-associated TCR beta chains than in equally common others. By a later analysis, the bulk of CMV-associated TCR beta chains appeared HLA-restricted.

60 Vbeta and 13 Jbeta primers were used in PCR. Data came from immunoSEQ multiplex PCR; TCRdb stores just in-frame clones and leaves some out. The sample lists about 98,000 clones; about 81% were seen once. CDR3 length: 16 amino acids. Germline lookup yields CDR1 SSHAT and CDR2 FNYEAQ (reference sequence). Trimming pared 5 bases from V and 7 bases from J, leaving 21 bases between. The source material was PBMCs. The receptor's source is a man aged 40-49 years in good health and CMV-seronegative. The V call is TRBV7-7, the J call TRBJ2-1; tentative D call: TRBD1 (5 bases). The CDR3 loop is CASSPTDLGPGNEQFF. For the CDR3, the DNA is TGTGCCAGCAGCCCGACAGACCTAGGCCCCGGGAATGAGCAGTTCTTC.